Below are 32 T cell receptor beta chains sequenced from a single sample in a study of CXCR3-negative and CXCR3-positive naive CD8 T cells. It was by 5' RACE with UMI labels that the TRB cDNA libraries were prepared. Reprocessing the 5' RACE reads, TCRdb reports a single entry for every CDR3 protein and omits DNA. Listed are around 50,000 distinct CDR3 sequences; around a quarter falls within the top ten. Sample: memory CD8+ T cells from blood. These receptors originate from a human donor in good health. Some clones in this sample may be carry-over from other donors' samples.

The J gene is TRBJ2-1, the V gene TRBV6-4; TCRdb names TRBD2, which stays unverified in the absence of DNA. The CDR3 has 14 residues. Germline CDR1 reads MRHNA; CDR2 reads SNTAGT. The CDR3 here is CASSELAGGLEQFF.

The chain carries TRBV15 and TRBJ2-6; the D call from TCRdb, TRBD2, cannot be confirmed without DNA. Germline CDR1 reads LNHNV; CDR2 reads YYDKDF (reference sequence). The CDR3 runs 16 residues. CDR3 protein: CATSTSSYSGANVLTF.

The chain is built from TRBV28 and TRBJ2-7; TCRdb selects TRBD1, and the lack of DNA leaves this call unchecked. This CDR3 has 14 amino acids. In germline, CDR1 is MDHEN, CDR2 SYDVKM. The CDR3 loop reads CASSFRDWAYEQYF.

The chain is built from TRBV7-2 and TRBJ1-2; the TRBD1 assignment by TCRdb is unverifiable without DNA. Germline CDR1 SGHTA, CDR2 FQGNSA. The CDR3 length is 14 residues. CDR3 loop: CASSPMTGGDGYTF.

V is TRBV5-1 and J is TRBJ2-7; with no DNA, the TCRdb D assignment of TRBD1 cannot be verified. Looked up from germline, CDR1 is SGHRS and CDR2 is YFSETQ. This CDR3 is built from 14 residues. The CDR3 protein is CASSLEGQRYEQYF.

The chain combines TRBV7-2 with TRBJ2-3; TCRdb returns TRBD2, unconfirmable since there is no DNA. The CDR3 length is 15 residues. Germline lookup yields CDR1 SGHTA and CDR2 FQGNSA. The CDR3 here is CASSSGLVVADTQYF. Together with reference TRBV7-2 and TRBJ2-3, the CDR3 gives the full variable domain: GAGVSQSPSNKVTEKGKDVELRCDPISGHTALYWYRQSLGQGLEFLIYFQGNSAPDKSGLPSDRFSAERTGGSVSTLTIQRTQQEDSAVYLCASSSGLVVADTQYFGPGTRLTVL.

V is TRBV27 and J is TRBJ2-7; there is no DNA to check the TCRdb D call of TRBD1. CDR3 size: 15 residues. CDR1 MNHEY and CDR2 SMNVEV come from the germline V gene (reference sequence). CDR3 amino acids: CASSSPAQRADEQYF.

The chain links TRBV5-4 to TRBJ1-1; lacking DNA, the TRBD1 call made by TCRdb goes unchecked. The CDR3 length is 14 residues. In germline, CDR1 is SGHNT, CDR2 YYREEE (reference sequence). CDR3 amino acids: CASSYTGANTEAFF.

This sequence joins TRBV12-3 or TRBV12-4 and TRBJ2-7; the TCRdb call, TRBD2, lacks DNA for checking. CDR3 length: 13 residues. The CDR3 sequence: CASTRWRGYEQYF.

V usage is TRBV7-3 and J usage is TRBJ2-1; as DNA is missing, the TRBD2 call by TCRdb cannot be tested. The length of the CDR3 is 16 residues. The germline gives CDR1 SGHTA, CDR2 FQGTGA. The CDR3 sequence: CASSLVAGGSYNEQFF.

V usage is TRBV28 and J usage is TRBJ2-7; absent DNA, TCRdb's TRBD1 call cannot be checked. Germline CDR1 is MDHEN and CDR2 is SYDVKM. The CDR3 spans 12 residues. The chain's CDR3 is CASSGSAWEQYF.

J is TRBJ1-5 and V is TRBV15; TCRdb's D gene call, TRBD1, goes unchecked for lack of DNA. CDR3 length: 14 amino acids. Germline V CDR1 and CDR2: LNHNV, YYDKDF (reference sequence). The chain's CDR3 is CATSREGGGQPQHF.

The chain joins TRBV29-1 to TRBJ2-7; the TCRdb call, TRBD1, lacks DNA for checking. CDR1 is SQVTM and CDR2 is ANQGSEA in the germline V gene. This CDR3 comprises 13 residues. CDR3 in amino acids: CSVEEGAGYEQYF.

The chain joins TRBV7-3 to TRBJ2-1. This CDR3 has 13 residues. Per germline, CDR1 SGHTA and CDR2 FQGTGA. CDR3 sequence reads: CASSLNTLDEQFF.

The chain uses TRBV12-3 or TRBV12-4 and TRBJ2-1; TCRdb's D call of TRBD2 is untestable without DNA. This CDR3 region has 15 residues. CDR3 region: CASSLSGAPYNEQFF.

The V gene is TRBV7-6, the J gene TRBJ2-1. Germline V CDR1 and CDR2: SGHVS, FNYEAQ. The length of the CDR3 is 14 residues. The CDR3 spells CASSLEVSRDEQFF.

The chain is built from TRBV27 and TRBJ2-7; TCRdb outputs TRBD2, but without DNA this stays unchecked. Germline assignment: CDR1 MNHEY and CDR2 SMNVEV (reference sequence). The CDR3 runs 13 residues. The CDR3 reads CASSRTSGYEQYF.

This sequence joins TRBV20-1 and TRBJ1-1; TCRdb outputs TRBD1, but without DNA this stays unchecked. The CDR3 sequence is 13 residues long. From germline, CDR1 is DFQATT and CDR2 SNEGSKA (reference sequence). The CDR3 loop reads CSADRAMNTEAFF.

The chain combines TRBV20-1 with TRBJ1-1; TCRdb lists TRBD1, though no DNA is available to test this call. This CDR3 region has 14 residues. Germline CDR1 is DFQATT and CDR2 is SNEGSKA (reference sequence). The CDR3 loop is CSARVPGSDTEAFF.

V usage is TRBV29-1 and J usage is TRBJ2-7. Looked up from germline, CDR1 is SQVTM and CDR2 is ANQGSEA. The CDR3 has 12 amino acids. The CDR3 protein is CSVTNWGNEQYF.

The chain recombines TRBV10-1 with TRBJ2-1; TCRdb designates TRBD1, a call that cannot be tested without DNA. The CDR3 totals 14 residues. Germline CDR1 reads WNHNN; CDR2 reads SYGVQD (reference sequence). The CDR3: CASSLTGPGDEQFF.

The chain combines TRBV7-3 with TRBJ2-3; the D call of TRBD2 rests on TCRdb alone, since no DNA is present to check it. Per the germline V gene, CDR1 is SGHTA and CDR2 is FQGTGA. This CDR3 region has 15 residues. CDR3 amino acids: CASSPRGTSTDTQYF. The full variable domain, in which reference TRBV7-3 and TRBJ2-3 provide the parts outside the CDR3, is GAGVSQTPSNKVTEKGKYVELRCDPISGHTALYWYRQSLGQGPEFLIYFQGTGAADDSGLPNDRFFAVRPEGSVSTLKIQRTERGDSAVYLCASSPRGTSTDTQYFGPGTRLTVL.

The J gene is TRBJ2-5, the V gene TRBV7-9; the TCRdb D gene call, TRBD2, has no DNA to confirm it. Germline assignment: CDR1 SEHNR and CDR2 FQNEAQ (reference sequence). The CDR3 has 17 amino acids. The CDR3 here is CASSPYSGTSGGETQYF.

This chain connects TRBV6-5 to TRBJ2-1; TCRdb lists TRBD2, though no DNA is available to test this call. Germline assignment: CDR1 MNHEY and CDR2 SVGAGI. CDR3 length equals 14 residues. CDR3 in amino acids: CASSYGEYGNEQFF.

The CDR3 reads CATHRRAANTGELFF. This chain joins TRBV15 and TRBJ2-2; TCRdb lists TRBD1, though no DNA is available to test this call. The CDR3 runs 15 residues. Germline loops: CDR1 LNHNV, CDR2 YYDKDF (reference sequence).

The CDR3 here is CSVIGDDVRGNTIYF. The chain carries TRBV29-1 and TRBJ1-3; the TCRdb call, TRBD1, lacks DNA for checking. The CDR3 is 15 amino acids. Germline V gives CDR1 SQVTM, CDR2 ANQGSEA.

The chain employs TRBV6-2 or TRBV6-3 and TRBJ1-2. This CDR3 region has 14 residues. From germline, CDR1 is MNHEY and CDR2 SVGEGT. CDR3 sequence: CASRRLEWGYGYTF.

This rearrangement joins TRBV18 to TRBJ1-1; TCRdb names TRBD1, which stays unverified in the absence of DNA. CDR1 is KGHSH and CDR2 is LQKENI in the germline V gene. This CDR3 comprises 14 residues. The CDR3 here is CASHDRGLNTEAFF.

This rearrangement joins TRBV21-1 to TRBJ2-7; TCRdb picks TRBD2, but there is no DNA to check that call. TRBV21-1 is reported as a pseudogene. The CDR3 extends over 20 amino acids. CDR3 sequence reads: CASSKSRFWRRVASHLEQYF.

The chain links TRBV13 to TRBJ1-4. The CDR3 sequence is 13 residues long. The germline V gene encodes CDR1 PRHDT and CDR2 FYEKMQ (reference sequence). The CDR3 sequence is CASSPAYNEKLFF.

The chain combines TRBV6-2 or TRBV6-3 with TRBJ1-1; without DNA, the TCRdb call of TRBD1 cannot be checked. The V gene's germline CDR1 is MNHEY and CDR2 SVGEGT. The CDR3 totals 16 residues. The CDR3 sequence is CASSYSIGGARDEAFF.

The chain combines TRBV5-1 with TRBJ2-7. The germline gives CDR1 SGHRS, CDR2 YFSETQ. CDR3 length: 12 residues. CDR3 region: CASSLLMGEQYF.